These T cell receptor beta chains were read from a single sample in a study of identical twins. One entry per CDR3 protein results from TCRdb running MiXCR on the 5' RACE reads. The sample holds about 240,000 distinct CDR3 sequences, over 9.5% seen once. The specimen was memory T cells sorted from blood. The source is a man aged 50 or older in good health. Both conserved end residues are part of each CDR3. The D gene is left open where the match is weak. Not every row has a clone size; where given, it reads once, few, many or a size class.

j_call d_call clone_size v_call cdr3_aa cdr3_nt
TRBJ2-7 TRBD1 many TRBV5-6 CASSSWDREYEQYF TGTGCCAGCAGCTCCTGGGACAGGGAATACGAGCAGTACTTC
TRBJ1-4 - many TRBV5-1 CASSADLIGTTTNEKLFF TGCGCCAGCAGTGCGGACTTAATTGGAACAACAACTAATGAAAAACTGTTTTTT
TRBJ1-5 - many TRBV20-1 CSARDWTANQPQHF TGCAGTGCTAGAGATTGGACGGCCAATCAGCCCCAGCATTTT
TRBJ2-1 - - TRBV2 CASSGTSFDEQFF TGTGCCAGCAGTGGAACTAGCTTCGATGAGCAGTTCTTC
TRBJ2-1 TRBD2 many TRBV20-1 CSAKLAGPYNEQFF TGCAGTGCTAAACTAGCGGGGCCTTACAATGAGCAGTTCTTC
TRBJ2-5 - - TRBV7-9 CASTPGLGKTQYF TGTGCCAGCACACCGGGATTGGGAAAGACCCAGTACTTC
TRBJ2-5 - many TRBV20-1 CSARPGGGKTQYF TGCAGTGCTAGACCCGGGGGTGGAAAGACCCAGTACTTC
TRBJ1-3 - few TRBV7-2 CASSLRIQGFSGNTIYF TGTGCCAGCAGCTTAAGAATCCAAGGCTTCTCTGGAAACACCATATATTTT
TRBJ2-1 TRBD2 many TRBV25-1 CASSDDMTSGYYNEQFF TGTGCCAGCAGTGACGATATGACTAGCGGTTATTACAATGAGCAGTTCTTC
TRBJ1-2 - many TRBV7-8 CASSLGHTARGYTF TGTGCCAGCAGCTTAGGACACACGGCGCGCGGCTACACCTTC
TRBJ2-7 TRBD1 - TRBV6-1 CASKIDRGSYEQYF TGTGCCAGCAAAATAGACAGGGGATCCTACGAGCAGTACTTC
TRBJ2-3 TRBD2 many TRBV18 CASSPALAGLTDTQYF TGTGCCAGCTCACCCGCCCTAGCGGGACTCACAGATACGCAGTATTTT
TRBJ1-5 TRBD1 few TRBV6-2/TRBV6-3 CASRPGTGYRSNQPQHF TGTGCCAGCAGACCCGGGACAGGGTATCGGAGCAATCAGCCCCAGCATTTT
TRBJ2-5 TRBD2 few TRBV20-1 CSAQETSGGPAKTQYF TGCAGTGCCCAAGAGACTAGCGGGGGGCCTGCAAAGACCCAGTACTTC
TRBJ1-5 - - TRBV28 CASSLSRGLGSLNQPQHF TGTGCCAGCAGTTTATCCCGAGGACTGGGAAGTTTAAATCAGCCCCAGCATTTT
TRBJ1-1 - few TRBV9 CASSAGPREAFF TGTGCCAGCAGCGCAGGACCGAGAGAAGCTTTCTTT
TRBJ2-4 - few TRBV7-9 CASSAETQGIQYF TGTGCCAGCAGCGCAGAGACCCAGGGAATTCAGTACTTC
TRBJ2-6 - - TRBV7-2 CASSKQGHSGANVLTF TGTGCCAGCAGCAAACAGGGACACTCCGGGGCCAACGTCCTGACTTTC
TRBJ2-3 TRBD2 many TRBV7-2 CASSASGLYTDTQYF TGTGCCAGCAGCGCTAGCGGGTTATACACAGATACGCAGTATTTT